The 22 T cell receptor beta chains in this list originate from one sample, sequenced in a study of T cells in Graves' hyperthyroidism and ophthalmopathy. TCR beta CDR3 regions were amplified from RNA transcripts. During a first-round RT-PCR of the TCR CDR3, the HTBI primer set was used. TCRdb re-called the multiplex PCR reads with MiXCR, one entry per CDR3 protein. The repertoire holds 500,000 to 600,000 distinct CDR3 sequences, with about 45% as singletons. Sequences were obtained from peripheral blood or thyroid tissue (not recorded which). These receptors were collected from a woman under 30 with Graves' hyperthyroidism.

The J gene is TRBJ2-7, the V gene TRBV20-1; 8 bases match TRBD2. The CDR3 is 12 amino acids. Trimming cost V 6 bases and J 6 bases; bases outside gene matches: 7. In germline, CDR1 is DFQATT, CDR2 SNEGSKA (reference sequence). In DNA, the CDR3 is TGCAGTGCAAAGACCGGGACTAGCGAGCAGTACTTC. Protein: CSAKTGTSEQYF.

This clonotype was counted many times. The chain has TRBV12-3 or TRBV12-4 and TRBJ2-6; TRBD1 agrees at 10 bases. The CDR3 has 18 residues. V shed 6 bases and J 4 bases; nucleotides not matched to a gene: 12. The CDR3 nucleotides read TGTGCCAGCAGCTATGAGGGACAGGGGAGTCCCGGGGCCAACGTCCTGACTTTC. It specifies CASSYEGQGSPGANVLTF.

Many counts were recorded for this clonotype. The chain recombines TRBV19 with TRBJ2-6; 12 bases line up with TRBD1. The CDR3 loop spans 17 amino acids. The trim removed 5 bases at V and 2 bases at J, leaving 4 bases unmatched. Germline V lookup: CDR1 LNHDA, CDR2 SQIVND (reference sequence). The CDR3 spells CASSGGTGGPGANVLTF. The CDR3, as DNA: TGTGCCAGTAGTGGGGGGACAGGGGGCCCTGGGGCCAACGTCCTGACTTTC.

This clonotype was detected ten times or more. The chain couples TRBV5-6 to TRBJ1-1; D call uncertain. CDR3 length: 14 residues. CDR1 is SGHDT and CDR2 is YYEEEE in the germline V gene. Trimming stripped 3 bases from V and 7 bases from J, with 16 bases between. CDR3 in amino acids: CASSSPNREDEAFF. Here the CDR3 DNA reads TGTGCCAGCAGCTCCCCCAATAGGGAAGATGAAGCTTTCTTT.

CDR3 region: CASSEIRRGEAEAFF. The CDR3 bases are TGTGCCAGTAGTGAAATCCGCAGGGGGGAGGCTGAAGCTTTCTTT. This chain joins TRBV19 and TRBJ1-1, with 7 bases lining up with TRBD1. J was trimmed by 6 bases and V by 5 bases; bases with no gene match: 12. The CDR3 is 15 amino acids. Per germline, CDR1 LNHDA and CDR2 SQIVND (reference sequence).

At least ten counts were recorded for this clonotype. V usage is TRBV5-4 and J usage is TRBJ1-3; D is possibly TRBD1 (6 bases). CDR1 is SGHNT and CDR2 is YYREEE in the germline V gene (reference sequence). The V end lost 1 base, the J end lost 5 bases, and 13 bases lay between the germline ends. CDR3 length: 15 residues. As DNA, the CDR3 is TGTGCCAGCAGCTTGATGGGGGGCGCAAGAAACACCATATATTTT. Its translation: CASSLMGGARNTIYF. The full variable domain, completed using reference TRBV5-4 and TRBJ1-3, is ETGVTQSPTHLIKTRGQQVTLRCSSQSGHNTVSWYQQALGQGPQFIFQYYREEENGRGNFPPRFSGLQFPNYSSELNVNALELDDSALYLCASSLMGGARNTIYFGEGSWLTVV.

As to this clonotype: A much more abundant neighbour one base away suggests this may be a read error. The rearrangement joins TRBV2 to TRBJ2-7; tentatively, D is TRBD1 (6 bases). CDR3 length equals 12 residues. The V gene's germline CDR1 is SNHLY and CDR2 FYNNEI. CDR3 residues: CARGRGLYEQHF. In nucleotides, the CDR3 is TGTGCCAGGGGCAGGGGCCTATACGAGCAGCACTTC.

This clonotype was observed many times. The CDR3 nucleotides are TGTGCCAGCAGCTTAGTGCAGGGGAAGGACGAGCAGTACTTC. It yields the protein CASSLVQGKDEQYF. The chain employs TRBV11-3 and TRBJ2-7; possible D gene TRBD1, 6 bases. The length of the CDR3 is 14 residues. V lost 1 base to trimming and J lost 5 bases, with 12 bases between them. Germline-derived CDR1 and CDR2 are SGHNT and YENEEA.

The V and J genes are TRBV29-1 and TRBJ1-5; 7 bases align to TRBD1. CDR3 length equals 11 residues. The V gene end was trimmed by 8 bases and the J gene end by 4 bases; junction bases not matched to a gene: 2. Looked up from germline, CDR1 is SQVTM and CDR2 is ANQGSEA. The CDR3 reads CSLTGNQPQHF. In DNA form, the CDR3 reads TGCAGCCTGACAGGGAATCAGCCCCAGCATTTT.

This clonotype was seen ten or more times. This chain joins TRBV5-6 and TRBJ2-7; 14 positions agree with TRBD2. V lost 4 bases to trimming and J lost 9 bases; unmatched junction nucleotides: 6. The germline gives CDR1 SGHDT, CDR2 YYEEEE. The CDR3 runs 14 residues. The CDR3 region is CASSVGLAGEVQYF. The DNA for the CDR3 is TGTGCCAGCAGCGTGGGACTAGCGGGAGAGGTGCAGTACTTC.

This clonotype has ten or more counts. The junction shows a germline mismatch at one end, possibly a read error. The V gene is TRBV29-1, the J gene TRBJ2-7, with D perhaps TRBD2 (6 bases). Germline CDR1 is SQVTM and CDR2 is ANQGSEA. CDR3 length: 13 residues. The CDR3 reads CSVPGLSSYEQYF. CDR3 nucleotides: TGCAGCGTTCCGGGACTTAGCTCCTACGAACAGTACTTC.

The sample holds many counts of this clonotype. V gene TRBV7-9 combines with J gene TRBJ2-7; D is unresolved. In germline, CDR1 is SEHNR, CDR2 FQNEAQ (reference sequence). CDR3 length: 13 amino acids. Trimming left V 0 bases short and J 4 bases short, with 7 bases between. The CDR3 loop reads CASSLASNYEQYF. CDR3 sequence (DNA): TGTGCCAGCAGCTTAGCAAGCAATTACGAGCAGTACTTC.

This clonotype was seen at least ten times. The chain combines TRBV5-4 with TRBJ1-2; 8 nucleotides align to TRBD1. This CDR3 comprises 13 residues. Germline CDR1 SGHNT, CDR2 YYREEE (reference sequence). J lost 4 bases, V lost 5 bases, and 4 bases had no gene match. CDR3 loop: CASSPGQVYGYTF. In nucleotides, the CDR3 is TGTGCCAGCAGTCCGGGACAGGTCTATGGCTACACCTTC.

CDR3 in amino acids: CSIVGGIVNEQYF. The CDR3 DNA is TGCAGCATAGTGGGCGGGATAGTGAACGAGCAGTACTTC. The chain has TRBV29-1 and TRBJ2-7; weak D call: TRBD2 (6 bases). Germline V gene data show CDR1 as SQVTM and CDR2 as ANQGSEA. The CDR3 has 13 residues. The V gene lost 8 bases and the J gene lost 5 bases, with 19 bases spanning the gap.

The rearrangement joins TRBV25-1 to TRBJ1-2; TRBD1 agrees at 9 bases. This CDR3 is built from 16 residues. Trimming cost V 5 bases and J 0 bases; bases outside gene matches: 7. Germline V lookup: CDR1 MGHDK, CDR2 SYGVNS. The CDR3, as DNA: TGTGCCAGCAGTCTTTCCGGGACAGGGTCTAACTATGGCTACACCTTC. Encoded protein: CASSLSGTGSNYGYTF.

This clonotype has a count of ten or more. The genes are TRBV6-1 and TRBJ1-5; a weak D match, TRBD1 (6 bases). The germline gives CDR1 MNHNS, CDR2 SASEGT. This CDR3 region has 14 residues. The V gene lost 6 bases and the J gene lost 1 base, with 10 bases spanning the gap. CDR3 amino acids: CASRRGQSNQPQHF. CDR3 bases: TGTGCCAGCAGAAGGGGACAAAGCAATCAGCCCCAGCATTTT.

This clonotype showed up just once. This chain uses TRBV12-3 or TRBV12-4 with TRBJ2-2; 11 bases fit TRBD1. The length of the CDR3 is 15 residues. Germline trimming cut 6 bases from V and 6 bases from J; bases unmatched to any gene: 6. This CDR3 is CASSWDRGNPGELFF. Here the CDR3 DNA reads TGTGCCAGCAGCTGGGACAGGGGGAATCCCGGGGAGCTGTTTTTT.

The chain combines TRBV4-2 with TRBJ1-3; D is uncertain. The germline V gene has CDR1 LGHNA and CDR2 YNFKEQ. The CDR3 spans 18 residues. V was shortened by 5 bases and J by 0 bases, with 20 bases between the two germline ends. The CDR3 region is CASSNRAPAGRSGNTIYF. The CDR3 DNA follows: TGTGCCAGCAGCAACCGAGCCCCGGCCGGACGCTCTGGAAACACCATATATTTT.

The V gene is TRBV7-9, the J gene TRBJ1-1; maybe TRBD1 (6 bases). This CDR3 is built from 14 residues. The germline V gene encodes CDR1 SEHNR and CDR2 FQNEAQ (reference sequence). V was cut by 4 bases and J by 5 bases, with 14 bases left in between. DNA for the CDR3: TGTGCCAGCAGCTGGGACCCGAGGGGGACTGAAGCTTTCTTT. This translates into CASSWDPRGTEAFF.

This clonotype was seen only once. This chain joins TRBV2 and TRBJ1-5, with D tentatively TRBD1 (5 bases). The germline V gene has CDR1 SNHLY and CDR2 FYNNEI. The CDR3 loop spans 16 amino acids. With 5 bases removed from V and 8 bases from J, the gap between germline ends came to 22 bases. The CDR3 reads CASSYSLAGAGEPQHF. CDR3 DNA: TGTGCCAGCAGTTACTCGCTAGCGGGAGCGGGGGAGCCCCAGCATTTT.

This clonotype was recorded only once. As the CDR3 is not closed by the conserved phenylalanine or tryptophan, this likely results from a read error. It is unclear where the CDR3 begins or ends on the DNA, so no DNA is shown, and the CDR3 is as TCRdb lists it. CDR3 residues: CSAIGLAQNT. This chain joins TRBV20-1 and TRBJ2-7. CDR1 and CDR2 (germline): DFQATT, SNEGSKA (reference sequence). The CDR3 adds up to 10 amino acids, both ends counted.

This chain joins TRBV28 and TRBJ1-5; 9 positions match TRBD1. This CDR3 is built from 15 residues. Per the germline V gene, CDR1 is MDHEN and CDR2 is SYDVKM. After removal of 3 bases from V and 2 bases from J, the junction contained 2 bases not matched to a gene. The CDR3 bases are TGTGCCAGCAGTTTTTGGGACAGGGGCAATCAGCCCCAGCATTTT. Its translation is CASSFWDRGNQPQHF.